The sequence of this TCR beta chain was determined in a study of cytomegalovirus exposure and HLA in healthy donors. PCR primers comprised 60 Vbeta and 13 Jbeta primers. The method was immunoSEQ multiplex PCR; TCRdb's version includes in-frame clones alone and lacks a portion of them. Of around 140,000 clones in the sample, around four fifths were seen once. The CDR3 loop spans 12 amino acids. The germline V gene encodes CDR1 SGHDT and CDR2 YYEEEE. Sequencing input: PBMCs. The origin of this receptor is a woman aged 35 to 49 in good health and CMV-seronegative. The V call is TRBV5-6, the J call TRBJ2-5; a weak D match, TRBD1 (5 bases). The J call could be wrong; TRBJ2-7 is a better fit for the DNA end. The CDR3 region is CASRLKGYEQYF. The CDR3 bases are TGTGCCAGCAGGCTAAAGGGGTACGAGCAGTACTTC.